Shown below are 6 T cell receptor beta chains from a single sample sequenced in a study of T cells expressing NK-cell markers. TCRdb re-called the 5' RACE reads; every CDR3 protein appears as one record, without DNA. The repertoire table contains 500,000 to 700,000 distinct CDR3 sequences. Sequencing was done on a sample of blood T cells: a sorted CD56 or NKG2C T cell subset, CD4+ or CD8+ T cells, or bulk PBMC T cells (not recorded which). These receptors were collected from a man aged 18 to 30 in good health.

The rearrangement joins TRBV4-2 to TRBJ2-7; the D call from TCRdb, TRBD1, cannot be confirmed without DNA. The germline CDR1 and CDR2 sequences are LGHNA and YNFKEQ. The CDR3 has 17 residues. The CDR3 spells CASSQDQQGHNFYEQYF.

The gene calls are TRBV20-1 and TRBJ2-1; TCRdb proposes TRBD2, but this gene call is untestable without DNA. This CDR3 has 14 amino acids. Germline V lookup: CDR1 DFQATT, CDR2 SNEGSKA (reference sequence). CDR3 sequence reads: CSCQRAGANDEQFF.

The chain uses TRBV28 and TRBJ2-7; TCRdb's D gene call, TRBD1, goes unchecked for lack of DNA. Germline V gene sequence: CDR1 MDHEN, CDR2 SYDVKM. The CDR3 has 15 amino acids. The CDR3: CASFGQKGGAYEQYF.

V is TRBV7-2 and J is TRBJ2-7; TCRdb lists TRBD1, though no DNA is available to test this call. Germline CDR1 reads SGHTA; CDR2 reads FQGNSA. CDR3 size: 15 residues. CDR3 amino acids: CASSSGRTGWYEQYF. Variable domain in full (rest from reference TRBV7-2 and TRBJ2-7): GAGVSQSPSNKVTEKGKDVELRCDPISGHTALYWYRQSLGQGLEFLIYFQGNSAPDKSGLPSDRFSAERTGGSVSTLTIQRTQQEDSAVYLCASSSGRTGWYEQYFGPGTRLTVT.

The CDR3 sequence is CASSLSVPGQFF. The chain links TRBV12-3 or TRBV12-4 to TRBJ2-1; TCRdb selects TRBD2, and the lack of DNA leaves this call unchecked. The CDR3 is 12 amino acids.

The chain employs TRBV5-1 and TRBJ2-5. CDR3 length: 14 residues. Germline-derived CDR1 and CDR2 are SGHRS and YFSETQ. The CDR3 region is CASSFSKVRETQYF.